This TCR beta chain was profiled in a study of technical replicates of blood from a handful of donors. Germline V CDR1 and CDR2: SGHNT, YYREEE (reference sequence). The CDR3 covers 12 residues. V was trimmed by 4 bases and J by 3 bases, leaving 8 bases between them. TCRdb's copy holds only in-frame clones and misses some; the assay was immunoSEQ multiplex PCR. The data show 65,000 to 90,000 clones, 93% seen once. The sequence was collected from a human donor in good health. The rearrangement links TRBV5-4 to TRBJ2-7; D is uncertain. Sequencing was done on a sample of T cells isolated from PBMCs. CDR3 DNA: TGTGCCAGCAGCCGCGAGAACTACGAGCAGTACTTC. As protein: CASSRENYEQYF.